Detailed here is one T cell receptor (beta chain). The antigen remains undetermined. This record comes from a study of radiotherapy plus CTLA-4 blockade in lung cancer. Method: immunoSEQ multiplex PCR; TCRdb's copy keeps in-frame clones and lacks some. The sample has tens of thousands of clones, almost 65% seen once. Study results and caveats: Blood TCR clones of tumor origin expanded after radiotherapy plus ipilimumab.

The V gene's germline CDR1 is SGDLS and CDR2 YYNGEE. The V end lost 1 base, the J end lost 2 bases, and 10 bases lay between the germline ends. CDR3 length equals 15 residues. The sequenced sample was peripheral blood, obtained from a patient treated with radiotherapy plus ipilimumab. This receptor was obtained from a human donor with non-small cell lung cancer who had a partial response to radiotherapy plus ipilimumab. This sequence joins TRBV9 and TRBJ1-3; weak D call: TRBD1 (5 bases). The CDR3 region is CASSVTDTPGNTIYF. The CDR3 DNA sequence: TGTGCCAGCAGCGTAACGGACACCCCTGGAAACACCATATATTTT.